The 30 T cell receptor beta chains given below trace back to one sample, sequenced in a study of a mutant IDH1 vaccine in newly diagnosed glioma. The assay was immunoSEQ multiplex PCR, and TCRdb's table has in-frame clones only and misses some. This sample has about 38,000 clones, with under 80% found just once. The sample's time point: baseline, week 1 (first vaccination visit). The treatment here: pre-vaccination baseline after standard-of-care therapy. This specimen was PBMCs, taken from a glioma patient treated with radiotherapy, temozolomide or both. The receptors originated from a man aged 35 to 55 with glioma. Some clones in this sample may be carry-over from other donors' samples.

V and J are TRBV6-6 and TRBJ1-1; the D gene is possibly TRBD1 (5 bases). Germline CDR1 MNHNY, CDR2 SVGAGI (reference sequence). This CDR3 has 12 residues. V was trimmed by 4 bases and J by 10 bases, leaving 13 bases between them. The CDR3 DNA reads as TGTGCCAGCAGTTTAATGGTTCAGGGAGCTTTCTTT. It translates to CASSLMVQGAFF.

The rearrangement uses TRBV9 and TRBJ1-1; D perhaps matches TRBD1 (6 bases). CDR1 SGDLS and CDR2 YYNGEE come from the germline V gene. This CDR3 comprises 15 residues. The ends were cut back, 2 bases at V and 1 base at J, with 12 bases in the middle. The CDR3 reads CASSVGGRGNTEAFF. The CDR3 nucleotides are TGTGCCAGCAGCGTGGGGGGGCGCGGGAACACTGAAGCTTTCTTT.

The chain has TRBV29-1 and TRBJ2-1, with TRBD2 matching over 7 bases. Trimming cost V 6 bases and J 4 bases; bases outside gene matches: 3. Looked up from germline, CDR1 is SQVTM and CDR2 is ANQGSEA. The CDR3 spans 12 residues. The CDR3: CSVLGGYNEQFF. The CDR3 DNA sequence: TGCAGCGTCCTCGGGGGGTACAATGAGCAGTTCTTC.

This clone was picked up a small number of times. The chain combines TRBV30 with TRBJ1-1; D perhaps matches TRBD1 (5 bases). Germline V CDR1 and CDR2: GTSNPN, SVGIG (reference sequence). The CDR3 has 13 amino acids. Trimming took off 5 bases at V and 3 bases at J, with 13 bases between the two ends. CDR3 nucleotides: TGTGCCTGGGACATCAGCAGGGACACTGAAGCTTTCTTT. It translates to CAWDISRDTEAFF.

This chain links TRBV2 with TRBJ1-5; 10 bases align to TRBD1. Germline values: CDR1 SNHLY, CDR2 FYNNEI. Trimming cost V 3 bases and J 4 bases; bases outside gene matches: 6. The CDR3 totals 16 residues. The CDR3, as DNA: TGTGCCAGCAGTGAGTGGGGGACAGGGGATAATCAGCCCCAGCATTTT. Protein sequence: CASSEWGTGDNQPQHF.

J is TRBJ2-7 and V is TRBV10-3, with 8 bases matching TRBD1. Germline CDR1 and CDR2: ENHRY and SYGVKD. The CDR3 has 12 amino acids. Trimming at V came to 10 bases and at J to 5 bases, leaving 7 bases not matched to a gene. CDR3 region: CATNGQGNEQYF. The CDR3 DNA reads as TGTGCCACCAATGGACAGGGCAACGAGCAGTACTTC.

The chain recombines TRBV5-6 with TRBJ1-1, with D perhaps matching TRBD1 (5 bases). The V end lost 3 bases, the J end lost 0 bases, and 6 bases lay between the germline ends. Per germline, CDR1 SGHDT and CDR2 YYEEEE. The CDR3 covers 13 residues. CDR3 sequence: CASSSGLNTEAFF. As DNA, the CDR3 is TGTGCCAGCAGCTCAGGGTTGAACACTGAAGCTTTCTTT.

J is TRBJ2-3 and V is TRBV5-6; 10 nucleotides align to TRBD1. In germline, CDR1 is SGHDT, CDR2 YYEEEE. V dropped 2 bases and J dropped 5; count of bases not matched to a gene: 5. CDR3 size: 15 residues. The CDR3 DNA reads TGTGCCAGCAGCTTCGACAGGGGGCCGATAGATACGCAGTATTTT. Encoded protein: CASSFDRGPIDTQYF.

This clone showed up just a few times. This chain uses TRBV30 with TRBJ1-5; D is possibly TRBD1 (6 bases). Trimming removed 5 bases from V and 5 bases from J, with 16 bases in between. CDR3 length: 14 amino acids. CDR1 is GTSNPN, CDR2 SVGIG, per germline (reference sequence). The CDR3 sequence: CAWGGPGRDQPQHF. The CDR3 DNA reads TGTGCCTGGGGGGGCCCTGGGAGGGATCAGCCCCAGCATTTT.

The chain recombines TRBV30 with TRBJ1-2; no clear D gene. V was shortened by 5 bases and J by 1 base, with 20 bases between the two germline ends. Germline V gene sequence: CDR1 GTSNPN, CDR2 SVGIG (reference sequence). The CDR3 extends over 16 amino acids. The CDR3: CAWDPGKGRSNYGYTF. In DNA, the CDR3 is TGTGCCTGGGATCCCGGAAAAGGGAGGAGTAACTATGGCTACACCTTC.

The J gene is TRBJ2-2, the V gene TRBV5-1; either TRBD1 or TRBD2 may fit D (6 bases each). CDR1 is SGHRS and CDR2 is YFSETQ in the germline V gene. Deletions cut 1 base from V and 6 bases from J, with 13 bases between. The CDR3 spans 15 residues. The CDR3 is CASSLLPGGPGELFF. The CDR3 DNA follows: TGCGCCAGCAGCTTGCTTCCTGGGGGGCCCGGGGAGCTGTTTTTT.

The rearrangement joins TRBV10-2 to TRBJ2-7; 8 bases map to TRBD1. The CDR3 contains 17 residues. Germline V gene data show CDR1 as WSHSY and CDR2 as SAAADI. J gave up 0 bases and V 5 bases, and 12 bases lay outside the gene matches. The chain's CDR3 is CASSMTGDLGPSYEQYF. The CDR3 coding sequence is TGCGCCAGCAGTATGACAGGGGACTTAGGACCCTCCTACGAGCAGTACTTC.

In this sample, this clone turned up once. The chain carries TRBV4-2 and TRBJ1-1; D perhaps matches TRBD1 (5 bases). The CDR3 length is 13 residues. Trimming left V 8 bases short and J 4 bases short, with 14 bases between. Germline V lookup: CDR1 LGHNA, CDR2 YNFKEQ. In DNA form, the CDR3 reads TGTGCCAGCTCCGGGCGTCAGGGCACTGAAGCTTTCTTT. It specifies CASSGRQGTEAFF.

The genes are TRBV29-1 and TRBJ2-5, with unresolved D. CDR3 length: 10 residues. Per the germline V gene, CDR1 is SQVTM and CDR2 is ANQGSEA. Trimming left V 7 bases short and J 4 bases short, with 7 bases between. The DNA of the CDR3 is TGCAGCGGCCTACTAGAGACCCAGTACTTC. It is translated as CSGLLETQYF.

The chain joins TRBV5-1 to TRBJ1-6, with D unresolved. Between the trimmed V and J ends, which lost 0 bases and 8 bases, there was a span of 18 bases. Germline lookup yields CDR1 SGHRS and CDR2 YFSETQ. The CDR3 sequence is 17 residues long. The CDR3 DNA sequence: TGCGCCAGCAGCTTGGGAGGCAGCCACCGTGGGGATTCACCCCTCCACTTT. It yields the protein CASSLGGSHRGDSPLHF. The full variable domain, in which reference TRBV5-1 and TRBJ1-6 provide the parts outside the CDR3, is KAGVTQTPRYLIKTRGQQVTLSCSPISGHRSVSWYQQTPGQGLQFLFEYFSETQRNKGNFPGRFSGRQFSNSRSEMNVSTLELGDSALYLCASSLGGSHRGDSPLHFGNGTRLTVT.

The CDR3 DNA reads TGTGCCAGCAGCTTGGCTCCGGGTTGGTCTGAAGCTTTCTTT. Its protein is CASSLAPGWSEAFF. This chain links TRBV5-4 with TRBJ1-1; no definite D call. Germline V gene data show CDR1 as SGHNT and CDR2 as YYREEE (reference sequence). Trimming removed 0 bases at V and 6 bases at J, with 12 bases between. The CDR3 extends over 14 amino acids.

V gene TRBV30 combines with J gene TRBJ1-1; D is unclear. V lost 7 bases and J 5 bases, leaving 11 bases between the germline ends. The CDR3 spans 11 residues. Germline V gene data show CDR1 as GTSNPN and CDR2 as SVGIG (reference sequence). Written as DNA, the CDR3 is TGTGCCTTGTCCCGGTCTACTGAAGCTTTCTTT. This codes for CALSRSTEAFF.

J is TRBJ2-7 and V is TRBV25-1, with TRBD2 matching over 10 bases. V was pared by 10 bases and J by 4 bases, with 10 bases of the junction left unmatched. Germline CDR1 is MGHDK and CDR2 is SYGVNS. The CDR3 is 14 residues long. CDR3 sequence reads: CATSPLAGSYEQYF. The CDR3 DNA reads TGTGCCACATCCCCACTAGCGGGGAGTTACGAGCAGTACTTC.

The table lists this clone with a few counts. The V gene is TRBV2, the J gene TRBJ1-5; D may be TRBD1 (6 bases). Trimming left V 2 bases short and J 0 bases short, with 17 bases between. CDR3 length: 18 residues. Per the germline V gene, CDR1 is SNHLY and CDR2 is FYNNEI. The CDR3 coding sequence is TGTGCCAGCAGTGAATTTGGTAGGGGGGGCTATAGCAATCAGCCCCAGCATTTT. This codes for CASSEFGRGGYSNQPQHF. Supplemented by reference TRBV2 and TRBJ1-5, the full variable domain reads EPEVTQTPSHQVTQMGQEVILRCVPISNHLYFYWYRQILGQKVEFLVSFYNNEISEKSEIFDDQFSVERPDGSNFTLKIRSTKLEDSAMYFCASSEFGRGGYSNQPQHFGDGTRLSIL.

This clone appeared a few times. This chain links TRBV27 with TRBJ1-4; 7 nucleotides match TRBD1. There are 14 residues in the CDR3. In germline, CDR1 is MNHEY, CDR2 SMNVEV (reference sequence). With 5 bases clipped from V and 8 bases from J, the junction kept 8 bases outside the gene matches. The CDR3 DNA follows: TGTGCCAGCAGTCGCGGGACAGTTAACGAAAAACTGTTTTTT. It is translated as CASSRGTVNEKLFF.

The rearrangement joins TRBV7-9 to TRBJ2-3; tentatively, D is TRBD1 (5 bases). CDR3 length: 14 amino acids. Germline CDR1 is SEHNR and CDR2 is FQNEAQ (reference sequence). The ends were cut back, 4 bases at V and 1 base at J, with 9 bases in the middle. The CDR3 here is CASSSLTGTDTQYF. CDR3 sequence (DNA): TGTGCCAGCAGCTCCCTGACAGGCACAGATACGCAGTATTTT.

This clone was counted only a few times. The rearrangement joins TRBV18 to TRBJ2-6; D ambiguous. CDR1 and CDR2 from the germline V gene are KGHSH and LQKENI. This CDR3 region has 17 residues. Trimming shortened V by 2 bases and J by 1 base, and 12 bases separated the two germline ends. The CDR3, as DNA: TGTGCCAGCTCACCAACCGGAGCGTTATCTGGGGCCAACGTCCTGACTTTC. It specifies CASSPTGALSGANVLTF. Filled out from reference TRBV18 and TRBJ2-6, the complete variable domain reads NAGVMQNPRHLVRRRGQEARLRCSPMKGHSHVYWYRQLPEEGLKFMVYLQKENIIDESGMPKERFSAEFPKEGPSILRIQQVVRGDSAAYFCASSPTGALSGANVLTFGAGSRLTVL.

The genes are TRBV19 and TRBJ2-2; D remains ambiguous. The CDR3 totals 14 residues. Germline V gene sequence: CDR1 LNHDA, CDR2 SQIVND (reference sequence). Between the trimmed V and J ends, which lost 3 bases and 9 bases, there was a span of 14 bases. CDR3: CASSILLFGRELFF. The CDR3, as DNA: TGTGCCAGTAGTATCCTACTCTTCGGCAGGGAGCTGTTTTTT.

The chain uses TRBV10-3 and TRBJ1-1; D remains unclear. V was cut by 2 bases and J by 4 bases, with 8 bases left in between. The CDR3 runs 13 residues. The germline CDR1 and CDR2 sequences are ENHRY and SYGVKD. The CDR3 here is CAISERATTEAFF. DNA of the CDR3: TGTGCCATCAGTGAGAGGGCCACCACTGAAGCTTTCTTT.

The V call is TRBV5-6, the J call TRBJ1-2, with 7 nucleotides matching TRBD1. Germline V gives CDR1 SGHDT, CDR2 YYEEEE. After removal of 2 bases from V and 3 bases from J, the junction contained 7 bases not matched to a gene. The CDR3 is 15 residues long. CDR3: CASSFLATGHYGYTF. CDR3 coding DNA: TGTGCCAGCAGCTTCCTAGCGACAGGGCACTATGGCTACACCTTC.

This rearrangement joins TRBV6-6 to TRBJ2-7; D might be TRBD2 (6 bases). The V gene lost 10 bases and the J gene lost 4 bases, with 20 bases spanning the gap. Germline V gene lookup returns CDR1 MNHNY and CDR2 SVGAGI (reference sequence). The CDR3 length is 14 residues. The CDR3 bases are TGTGCCACCTTTAGGACGGAGGGCAGTTACGAGCAGTACTTC. The encoded protein is CATFRTEGSYEQYF.

The CDR3 region is CASTSGGRTGELFF. In DNA form, the CDR3 reads TGTGCCAGCACCTCCGGGGGGAGGACCGGGGAGCTGTTTTTT. V gene TRBV19 combines with J gene TRBJ2-2, with 7 nucleotides matching TRBD2. This CDR3 has 14 residues. Germline CDR1 is LNHDA and CDR2 is SQIVND (reference sequence). J was trimmed by 5 bases and V by 9 bases; bases with no gene match: 9.

The chain employs TRBV25-1 and TRBJ2-1, with D perhaps TRBD1 or TRBD2 (5 bases each). In germline, CDR1 is MGHDK, CDR2 SYGVNS. V was cut by 5 bases and J by 5 bases, with 7 bases left in between. This CDR3 has 12 residues. CDR3 sequence: CASSLGDNEQFF. CDR3 DNA sequence: TGTGCCAGCAGTTTGGGGGACAATGAGCAGTTCTTC.

V usage is TRBV7-9 and J usage is TRBJ2-7; D gene uncertain. The V end lost 0 bases, the J end lost 9 bases, and 15 bases lay between the germline ends. The CDR3 sequence is 14 residues long. Germline V gene sequence: CDR1 SEHNR, CDR2 FQNEAQ (reference sequence). DNA of the CDR3: TGTGCCAGCAGCTTAGCGGGAAGCTCCGGTAGGCAGTACTTC. Translated, it gives CASSLAGSSGRQYF.

The chain is built from TRBV12-5 and TRBJ1-1, with D hard to call. Looked up from germline, CDR1 is LGHNT and CDR2 is FRNRAP. Trimming took 1 base from V and 3 from J, leaving 3 bases between them. The CDR3 loop spans 12 amino acids. CDR3: CASGLEYTEAFF. In nucleotides, the CDR3 is TGTGCTAGTGGTTTGGAGTACACTGAAGCTTTCTTT.